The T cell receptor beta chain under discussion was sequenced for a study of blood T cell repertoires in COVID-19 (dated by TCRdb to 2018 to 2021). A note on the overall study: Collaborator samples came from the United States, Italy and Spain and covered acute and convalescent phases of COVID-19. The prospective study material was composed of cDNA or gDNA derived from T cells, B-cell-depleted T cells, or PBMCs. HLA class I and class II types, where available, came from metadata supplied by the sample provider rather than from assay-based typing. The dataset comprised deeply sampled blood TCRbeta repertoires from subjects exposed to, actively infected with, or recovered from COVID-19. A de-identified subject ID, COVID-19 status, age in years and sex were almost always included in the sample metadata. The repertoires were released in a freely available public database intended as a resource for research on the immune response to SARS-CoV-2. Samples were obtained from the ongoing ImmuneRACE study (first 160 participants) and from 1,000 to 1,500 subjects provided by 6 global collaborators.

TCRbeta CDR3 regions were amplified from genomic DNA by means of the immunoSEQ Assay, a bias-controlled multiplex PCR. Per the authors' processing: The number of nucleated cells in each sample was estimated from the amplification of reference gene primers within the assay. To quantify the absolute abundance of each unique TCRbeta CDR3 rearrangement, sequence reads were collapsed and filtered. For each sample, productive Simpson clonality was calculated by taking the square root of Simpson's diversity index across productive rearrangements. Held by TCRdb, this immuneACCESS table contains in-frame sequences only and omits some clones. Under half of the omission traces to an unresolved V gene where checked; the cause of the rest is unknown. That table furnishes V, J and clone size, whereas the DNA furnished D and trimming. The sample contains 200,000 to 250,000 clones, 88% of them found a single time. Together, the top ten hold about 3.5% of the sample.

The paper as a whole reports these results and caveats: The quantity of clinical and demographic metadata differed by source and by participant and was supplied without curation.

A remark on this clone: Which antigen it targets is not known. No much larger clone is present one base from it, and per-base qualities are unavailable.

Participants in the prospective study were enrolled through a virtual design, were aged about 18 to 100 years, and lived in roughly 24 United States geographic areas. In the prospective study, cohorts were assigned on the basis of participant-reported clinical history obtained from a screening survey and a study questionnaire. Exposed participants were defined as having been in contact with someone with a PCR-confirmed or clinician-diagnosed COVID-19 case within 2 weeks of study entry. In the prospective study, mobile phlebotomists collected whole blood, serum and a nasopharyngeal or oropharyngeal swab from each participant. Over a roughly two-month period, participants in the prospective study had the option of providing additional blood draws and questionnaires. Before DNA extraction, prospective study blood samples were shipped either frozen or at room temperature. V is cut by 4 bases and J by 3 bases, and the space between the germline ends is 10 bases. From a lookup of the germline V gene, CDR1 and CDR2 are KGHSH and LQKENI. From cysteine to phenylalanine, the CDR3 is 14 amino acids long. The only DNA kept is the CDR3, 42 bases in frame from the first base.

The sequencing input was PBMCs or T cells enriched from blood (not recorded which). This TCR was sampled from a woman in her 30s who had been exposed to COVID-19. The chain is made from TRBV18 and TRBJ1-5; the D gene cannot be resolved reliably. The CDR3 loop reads CASSLGRNNQPQHF. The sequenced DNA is TGTGCCAGCTCACTGGGCAGAAACAATCAGCCCCAGCATTTT.